The 3 T cell receptor beta chains presented below share a single source sample, sequenced in a study of cytomegalovirus exposure and HLA in healthy donors. PCR was performed using 60 Vbeta and 13 Jbeta primers. The assay was immunoSEQ multiplex PCR, and TCRdb's table has in-frame clones only and misses some. Among some 140,000 clones listed, roughly 77% were seen once. Sequenced sample: PBMCs. The receptors originated from a young man in good health and CMV-seropositive.

V gene TRBV9 combines with J gene TRBJ1-1; D possibly corresponds to TRBD1 (5 bases). Trimming removed 0 bases at V and 0 bases at J, with 9 bases between. This CDR3 has 15 amino acids. The germline V gene has CDR1 SGDLS and CDR2 YYNGEE. CDR3: CASSVGSGLNTEAFF. For the CDR3, the DNA is TGTGCCAGCAGCGTAGGATCAGGGCTGAACACTGAAGCTTTCTTT.

This clone was detected a few times. The rearrangement joins TRBV5-6 to TRBJ2-2, with 11 bases that match TRBD1. The CDR3 length is 14 residues. CDR1 is SGHDT and CDR2 is YYEEEE in the germline V gene. J was trimmed by 8 bases and V by 3 bases; bases with no gene match: 3. The CDR3 nucleotides read TGTGCCAGCAGCTGGACAGGGGGCGCGGGGGAGCTGTTTTTT. It codes for CASSWTGGAGELFF.

Only one count was recorded for this clone. Germline is not matched at one junction end, which may reflect a read error. Within the sample, other DNA sequences also encode this same CDR3. This rearrangement joins TRBV30 to TRBJ2-7; 9 positions match TRBD1. This CDR3 has 14 residues. Germline CDR1 reads GTSNPN; CDR2 reads SVGIG (reference sequence). CDR3 bases: TGCGCCTGGAGTAGACAGGGGGTAGTCTACGAGCAGTACTTC. Amino acids: CAWSRQGVVYEQYF.